One and the same sample provided the 27 T cell receptor beta chains below, sequenced in a study of blood T cell repertoires in COVID-19. Sequencing used immunoSEQ multiplex PCR; TCRdb keeps in-frame clones, though not all of them. Seen here are tens of thousands of clones, 65% to 80% observed once, and the top ten hold about 20%. The sample was peripheral blood. All receptors come from a young man with COVID-19, enrolled during active disease.

The chain couples TRBV18 to TRBJ1-2; D perhaps matches TRBD1 (6 bases). V was trimmed by 6 bases and J by 3 bases, leaving 20 bases between them. This CDR3 comprises 16 residues. Germline CDR1 and CDR2: KGHSH and LQKENI. The DNA of the CDR3 is TGTGCCAGCTCCCGCAATTTCGGACAGTCCGACTATGGCTACACCTTC. The encoded protein is CASSRNFGQSDYGYTF.

This clone was counted only a few times. The V and J genes are TRBV4-1 and TRBJ1-6, with 10 positions matching TRBD1. The CDR3 contains 17 residues. Germline V gene sequence: CDR1 MGHRA, CDR2 YSYEKL. The trim removed 1 base at V and 10 bases at J, leaving 10 bases unmatched. CDR3 in DNA: TGCGCCAGCAGCCAAGGACCGGGACAGGGGCTACGGTCACCCCTCCACTTT. Its protein is CASSQGPGQGLRSPLHF.

The rearrangement links TRBV30 to TRBJ2-1; D is perhaps TRBD1 (8 bases). Germline loops: CDR1 GTSNPN, CDR2 SVGIG (reference sequence). Trimming took 3 bases from V and 3 from J, leaving 18 bases between them. The CDR3 extends over 16 amino acids. CDR3 DNA: TGTGCCTGGAGGAACAGGGGGGGAACTTTCTACAATGAGCAGTTCTTC. Amino acid sequence: CAWRNRGGTFYNEQFF.

The CDR3 loop is CAWSDGGDNTEAFF. The CDR3 DNA sequence: TGTGCCTGGAGCGACGGGGGAGATAACACTGAAGCTTTCTTT. The chain carries TRBV30 and TRBJ1-1, with a weak D call TRBD1 (5 bases). CDR1 and CDR2 from the germline V gene are GTSNPN and SVGIG (reference sequence). The CDR3 sequence is 14 residues long. Between the trimmed V and J ends, which lost 3 bases and 2 bases, there was a span of 13 bases.

This clone was detected only a few times. The rearrangement joins TRBV27 to TRBJ1-3; D is unresolved. This CDR3 comprises 14 residues. The V gene lost 3 bases and the J gene lost 4 bases, with 10 bases spanning the gap. In germline, CDR1 is MNHEY, CDR2 SMNVEV (reference sequence). The CDR3 DNA reads TGTGCCAGCAGTTTGTCAGGAGGCGGAAACACCATATATTTT. Translation: CASSLSGGGNTIYF.

The chain has TRBV19 and TRBJ1-2; 9 bases are shared with TRBD1. V was pared by 3 bases and J by 4 bases, with 6 bases of the junction left unmatched. Germline V gives CDR1 LNHDA, CDR2 SQIVND (reference sequence). The CDR3 spans 15 residues. The CDR3 DNA reads as TGTGCCAGTAGTATCCGGGACAGGGAGGTCTATGGCTACACCTTC. Protein: CASSIRDREVYGYTF.

The rearrangement links TRBV4-2 to TRBJ1-2; D unresolved. CDR3 length equals 13 residues. Germline V gene data show CDR1 as LGHNA and CDR2 as YNFKEQ. The ends were cut back, 4 bases at V and 6 bases at J, with 12 bases in the middle. CDR3 sequence: CASSPTGSDGYTF. In DNA form, the CDR3 reads TGTGCCAGCAGCCCGACGGGATCTGATGGCTACACCTTC.

This chain joins TRBV6-5 and TRBJ1-2; possibly TRBD1 for D (6 bases). V lost 2 bases to trimming and J lost 6 bases, with 13 bases between them. The CDR3 has 14 amino acids. Germline lookup yields CDR1 MNHEY and CDR2 SVGAGI. As DNA, the CDR3 is TGTGCCAGCAGTTACGGGTCCAGGGGCGATGGCTACACCTTC. Encoded protein: CASSYGSRGDGYTF.

The genes are TRBV13 and TRBJ2-3; D call uncertain. The ends were cut back, 1 base at V and 5 bases at J, with 4 bases in the middle. Germline V gene data show CDR1 as PRHDT and CDR2 as FYEKMQ (reference sequence). The CDR3 covers 12 residues. The CDR3, as DNA: TGTGCCAGCAGCTTAGTTAGAGATACGCAGTATTTT. Translation gives CASSLVRDTQYF.

The chain has TRBV9 and TRBJ2-7; 7 bases match TRBD2. V shed 4 bases, J shed 3 bases, and the junction held 10 bases outside the gene matches. The CDR3 is made up of 15 amino acids. CDR1 and CDR2 (germline): SGDLS, YYNGEE. The CDR3 DNA reads TGTGCCAGCAGCATGCCTATCGCTAGCGGCTACGAGCAGTACTTC. Its protein product is CASSMPIASGYEQYF.

V usage is TRBV3-1 (or the pseudogene TRBV3-2) and J usage is TRBJ2-3; the D gene is possibly TRBD2 (7 bases). The CDR3 runs 15 residues. Germline CDR1 LGHDT, CDR2 YNNKEL (reference sequence). V was cut by 4 bases and J by 3 bases, with 14 bases left in between. Here the CDR3 DNA reads TGTGCCAGCAGCCCCCGGGGGGCAATAACAGATACGCAGTATTTT. Translation: CASSPRGAITDTQYF.

V usage is TRBV3-1 (or the pseudogene TRBV3-2) and J usage is TRBJ1-6; TRBD1 agrees at 7 bases. The CDR3 sequence is 17 residues long. The ends lost 3 bases at V and 5 bases at J; junction bases unmatched: 10. The germline V gene has CDR1 LGHDT and CDR2 YNNKEL (reference sequence). The CDR3 DNA follows: TGTGCCAGCAGCCATCTATTAGGGGACAGCGATAATTCACCCCTCCACTTT. Translation gives CASSHLLGDSDNSPLHF.

The chain's CDR3 is CASSLLAGGLKGDEQFF. CDR3 DNA: TGTGCCAGCAGTCTTCTAGCGGGAGGTCTTAAGGGGGATGAGCAGTTCTTC. This chain uses TRBV28 with TRBJ2-1, with 11 bases aligning to TRBD2. Germline trimming cut 5 bases from V and 8 bases from J; bases unmatched to any gene: 14. Germline CDR1 MDHEN, CDR2 SYDVKM. This CDR3 spans 17 amino acids.

This chain connects TRBV19 to TRBJ1-4, with D perhaps matching TRBD1 (6 bases). The CDR3 loop spans 15 amino acids. CDR1 LNHDA and CDR2 SQIVND come from the germline V gene (reference sequence). Between the trimmed V and J ends, which lost 3 bases and 5 bases, there was a span of 13 bases. The CDR3 DNA is TGTGCCAGTAGTATTTCTGGACAGAGAAATGAAAAACTGTTTTTT. Translating it yields CASSISGQRNEKLFF.

The J gene is TRBJ2-7, the V gene TRBV7-6, with D possibly matching TRBD2 (6 bases). CDR1 is SGHVS, CDR2 FNYEAQ, per germline. Trimming stripped 4 bases from V and 3 bases from J, with 16 bases between. The CDR3 contains 15 residues. Here the CDR3 reads CASSSNRDGGYEQYF. The CDR3 coding sequence is TGTGCCAGCAGCTCGAACCGGGACGGGGGCTACGAGCAGTACTTC.

The rearrangement links TRBV18 to TRBJ2-3, with D possibly matching TRBD1 (6 bases). Germline V gene data show CDR1 as KGHSH and CDR2 as LQKENI. V dropped 6 bases and J dropped 1 base, with 8 bases sitting between them. The CDR3 length is 13 residues. The CDR3 region has the DNA TGTGCCAGCTCGGACAGCCGCACAGATACGCAGTATTTT. It is translated as CASSDSRTDTQYF.

This rearrangement joins TRBV5-6 to TRBJ2-1, with 7 bases fitting TRBD1. J was trimmed by 8 bases and V by 4 bases; bases with no gene match: 9. The germline CDR1 and CDR2 sequences are SGHDT and YYEEEE. This CDR3 contains 14 residues. CDR3 loop: CASSAEDQGDEQFF. The CDR3, as DNA: TGTGCCAGCAGCGCAGAGGATCAGGGGGATGAGCAGTTCTTC.

The chain has TRBV19 and TRBJ2-1; D is unresolved. V gave up 1 base and J gave up 5 bases, with 6 bases separating them. The germline V gene has CDR1 LNHDA and CDR2 SQIVND (reference sequence). The CDR3 has 13 amino acids. The CDR3 sequence is CASSIGGNNEQFF. For the CDR3, the DNA is TGTGCCAGTAGTATAGGAGGTAACAATGAGCAGTTCTTC.

The chain links TRBV28 to TRBJ2-3; TRBD2 is a possible D gene (5 bases). CDR1 and CDR2 (germline): MDHEN, SYDVKM. This CDR3 is built from 17 residues. Between the trimmed V and J ends, which lost 6 bases and 3 bases, there was a span of 22 bases. The CDR3 sequence: CASSLLRDPLLTDTQYF. CDR3 bases: TGTGCCAGCAGCCTTCTCCGGGATCCACTCTTGACAGATACGCAGTATTTT.

The V call is TRBV11-3, the J call TRBJ1-1; D call uncertain. The CDR3 sequence is 15 residues long. V was pared by 4 bases and J by 4 bases, with 16 bases between. Germline V gene sequence: CDR1 SGHNT, CDR2 YENEEA. The CDR3 region is CASSSSGIAVTEAFF. The DNA for the CDR3 is TGTGCCAGCAGCTCTTCGGGGATCGCCGTCACTGAAGCTTTCTTT.

This clone was recorded a few times. This chain connects TRBV27 to TRBJ1-5; TRBD1 might be the D (6 bases). V shed 0 bases and J shed 2 bases, with 11 bases lying between them. Germline V gene lookup returns CDR1 MNHEY and CDR2 SMNVEV (reference sequence). This CDR3 comprises 16 residues. Here the CDR3 reads CASSLSVRQGNQPQHF. The CDR3 DNA reads TGTGCCAGCAGTTTATCGGTCCGACAGGGCAATCAGCCCCAGCATTTT.

The J gene is TRBJ2-2, the V gene TRBV19; no reliable D call. The V and J ends lost 3 bases and 1 base respectively, with 12 bases between them. The CDR3 consists of 16 residues. Per the germline V gene, CDR1 is LNHDA and CDR2 is SQIVND (reference sequence). This CDR3 is CASSIRYQRNTGELFF. As DNA, the CDR3 is TGTGCCAGTAGTATCCGGTACCAAAGGAACACCGGGGAGCTGTTTTTT.

J is TRBJ2-2 and V is TRBV9, with a tentative D call TRBD2 (6 bases). The CDR3 is made up of 15 amino acids. Germline loops: CDR1 SGDLS, CDR2 YYNGEE. Deletions cut 4 bases from V and 2 bases from J, with 12 bases between. The CDR3 is CASSPQGGNTGELFF. CDR3 DNA: TGTGCCAGCAGCCCTCAGGGAGGAAACACCGGGGAGCTGTTTTTT.

The genes are TRBV28 and TRBJ2-5; the match to TRBD1 covers 8 bases. The CDR3 covers 17 residues. J gave up 5 bases and V 1 base, and 12 bases lay outside the gene matches. Germline V gene lookup returns CDR1 MDHEN and CDR2 SYDVKM. CDR3: CASSLFTGGAFRETQYF. CDR3 DNA sequence: TGTGCCAGCAGTTTATTTACAGGGGGTGCGTTTAGGGAGACCCAGTACTTC.

A few counts support this clone. The chain is built from TRBV12-3 or TRBV12-4 and TRBJ2-2; the match to TRBD2 covers 7 bases. Trimming cost V 6 bases and J 6 bases; bases outside gene matches: 4. CDR3 length: 13 amino acids. In DNA form, the CDR3 reads TGTGCCAGCAGGGGGAGCGGGGCCGGGGAGCTGTTTTTT. Translated: CASRGSGAGELFF.

This clone was found a few times. V and J are TRBV27 and TRBJ1-1; 10 bases are shared with TRBD1. The germline V gene has CDR1 MNHEY and CDR2 SMNVEV (reference sequence). The CDR3 is made up of 17 amino acids. Trimming cost V 6 bases and J 1 base; bases outside gene matches: 11. CDR3 amino acids: CASRPDRGELGNTEAFF. CDR3 coding DNA: TGTGCCAGCAGACCGGACAGGGGGGAGTTAGGGAACACTGAAGCTTTCTTT.

This chain joins TRBV9 and TRBJ2-1; TRBD1 might be the D (5 bases). The CDR3 length is 15 residues. Trimming removed 0 bases from V and 6 bases from J, with 13 bases in between. Germline-derived CDR1 and CDR2 are SGDLS and YYNGEE. The CDR3 protein is CASSVGAGLGNEQFF. CDR3 coding DNA: TGTGCCAGCAGCGTAGGGGCAGGGTTAGGCAATGAGCAGTTCTTC.